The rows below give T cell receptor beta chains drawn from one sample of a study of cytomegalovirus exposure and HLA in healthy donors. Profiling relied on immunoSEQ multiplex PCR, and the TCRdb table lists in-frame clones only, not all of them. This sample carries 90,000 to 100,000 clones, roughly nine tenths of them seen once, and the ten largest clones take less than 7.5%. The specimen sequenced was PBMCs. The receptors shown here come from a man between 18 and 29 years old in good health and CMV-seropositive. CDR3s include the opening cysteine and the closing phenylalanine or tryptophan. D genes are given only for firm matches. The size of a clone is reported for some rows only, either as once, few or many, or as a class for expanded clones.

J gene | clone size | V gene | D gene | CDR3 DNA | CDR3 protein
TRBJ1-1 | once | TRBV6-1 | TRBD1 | TGTGCCAGCAGGACAGGGCCGACAGCTGAAGCTTTCTTT | CASRTGPTAEAFF
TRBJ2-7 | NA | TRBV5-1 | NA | TGCGCCAGCAGCTGGGGGGAGGACGGCTACGAGCAGTACTTC | CASSWGEDGYEQYF
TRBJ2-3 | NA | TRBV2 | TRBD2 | TGTGCCAGCAGTGAAGTGGGACTAGCGGTGACAGATACGCAGTATTTT | CASSEVGLAVTDTQYF
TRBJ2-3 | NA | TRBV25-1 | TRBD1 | TGTGCCAGCAGTGTAACAGGGGCAGATACGCAGTATTTT | CASSVTGADTQYF
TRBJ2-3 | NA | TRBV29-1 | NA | TGCAGCGTCTGGGGACTTCAAACAGATACGCAGTATTTT | CSVWGLQTDTQYF
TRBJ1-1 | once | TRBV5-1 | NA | TGCGCCAGCAGCTTCGAGGAGAACACTGAAGCTTTCTTT | CASSFEENTEAFF
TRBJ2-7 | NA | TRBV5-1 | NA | TGCGCCAGCACCACAACAACAGGGATCTACGAGCAGTACTTC | CASTTTTGIYEQYF
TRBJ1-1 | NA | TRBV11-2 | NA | TGTGCCAGCAGCTTAGGCTGGGGCACCTCGAACACTGAAGCTTTCTTT | CASSLGWGTSNTEAFF
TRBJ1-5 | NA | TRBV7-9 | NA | TGTGCCAGCAGCTTAACCGAGAGCAATCAGCCCCAGCATTTT | CASSLTESNQPQHF
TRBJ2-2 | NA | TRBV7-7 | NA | TGTGCCAGCAGCACCTCACCCAGGGGTAACACCGGGGAGCTGTTTTTT | CASSTSPRGNTGELFF
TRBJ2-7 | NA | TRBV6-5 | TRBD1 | TGTGCCAGCAGCCGAACAGGGGACGAGCAGTACTTC | CASSRTGDEQYF
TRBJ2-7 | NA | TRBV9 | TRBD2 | TGTGCCAGCAGCGCTGGAAGGACTAGCGGGAGGGCCAGAGCGTACGAGCAGTACTTC | CASSAGRTSGRARAYEQYF
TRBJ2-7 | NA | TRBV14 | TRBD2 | TGTGCCAGCAGCCGAGGACTAGGGATTCTCGAGCAGTACTTC | CASSRGLGILEQYF
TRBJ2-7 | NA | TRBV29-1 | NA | TGCAGCGTTGAAGATGGGCGGGGGCGAGAGTACGAGCAGTACTTC | CSVEDGRGREYEQYF
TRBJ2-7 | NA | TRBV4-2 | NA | TGTGCCAGCAGCCGAGAGGGAGTTATCGTGTACGAGCAGTACTTC | CASSREGVIVYEQYF
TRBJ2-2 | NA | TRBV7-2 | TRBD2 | TGTGCCAGCAGACCTAGGACTAGCGGGGGGGTCGGGGAGCTGTTTTTT | CASRPRTSGGVGELFF
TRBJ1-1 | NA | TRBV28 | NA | TGTGCCAGCAGTTTTACGCAGGAGAACACTGAAGCTTTCTTT | CASSFTQENTEAFF
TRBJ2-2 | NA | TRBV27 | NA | TGTGCCAGCAGGCAGGGGCGGAACACCGGGGAGCTGTTTTTT | CASRQGRNTGELFF
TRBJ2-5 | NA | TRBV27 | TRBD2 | TGTGCCAGCAGTTTCGCCGGGACTAGAGAGACCCAGTACTTC | CASSFAGTRETQYF
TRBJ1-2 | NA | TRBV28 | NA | TGTGCCAGTCAGGTGGCAAGAAACACACTCTATGGCTACACCTTC | CASQVARNTLYGYTF
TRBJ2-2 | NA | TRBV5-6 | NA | TGTGCCAGCAGCTTGCTTTCCCCTGGGGCGGTCGCGGGGGAGCTGTTTTTT | CASSLLSPGAVAGELFF
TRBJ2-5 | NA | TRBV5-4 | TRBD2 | TGTGCCAGCAGTACCGGGACTAGCGGAGGTCTGGGGACCCAGTACTTC | CASSTGTSGGLGTQYF
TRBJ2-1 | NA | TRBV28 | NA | TGTGCCAGCAGTTTGCTGCCCGGGGGGCGGGACGGCTCCTACAATGAGCAGTTCTTC | CASSLLPGGRDGSYNEQFF
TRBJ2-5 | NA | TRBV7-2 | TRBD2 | TGTGCCAGCAGCTCAAGCGGGACCCAAGAGACCCAGTACTTC | CASSSSGTQETQYF